The clone carrying this T cell receptor (beta chain) was counted ten times or more. TCRbeta library construction was performed incorporating unique molecular identifiers. TCRdb called the PCR reads again in MiXCR, with one record for every CDR3 protein. The table includes about 600,000 distinct CDR3 sequences, under 25% detected once. The length of the CDR3 is 13 residues. Germline lookup yields CDR1 MNHEY and CDR2 SMNVEV (reference sequence). Deletions cut 5 bases from V and 5 bases from J, with 12 bases between. The sample belongs to a study of T-cell reconstitution after alpha-beta-depleted transplantation in children.

This TCR derives from a boy younger than two who had a stem cell transplant for acute myeloid leukemia, so the T cells may come from the graft donor. The chain employs TRBV27 and TRBJ1-1; D call uncertain. This specimen was PBMCs, mostly from graft donor cells, taken 360 days after TCRalphabeta/CD19-depleted stem cell transplant. The CDR3 reads CASSVSPGTEAFF. CDR3 sequence (DNA): TGTGCCAGCAGTGTCAGTCCTGGGACTGAAGCTTTCTTT.